This T cell receptor beta chain was recorded in a study of regulatory dendritic cells for organ transplantation. About the research overall: Regulatory dendritic cells came from monocytes given vitamin D3 and IL-10.

Some clones are missing from TCRdb's copy, which holds only in-frame ones; the method was immunoSEQ multiplex PCR. The sample contains roughly 20,000 clones, around 85% of which appear only once. Sorted T cells were CFSE-labeled and cultured 5 days with allogeneic regulatory or mature dendritic cells at 1:10. The CDR3 extends over 16 amino acids. Trimming pared 1 base from V and 0 bases from J, leaving 10 bases between. Germline V gene data show CDR1 as SGHVS and CDR2 as FNYEAQ. Turning to this clone: The antigen is unknown.

The sample was naive CD4+ T cells from blood cultured with regulatory dendritic cells. Subset: CD45RA+ naive T cells. This sequence joins TRBV7-6 and TRBJ1-3; D possibly corresponds to TRBD1 (6 bases). This sequence originates from a human donor in good health. The CDR3 protein is CASSLEQGFSGNTIYF. The CDR3 DNA reads as TGTGCCAGCAGCTTAGAACAGGGATTCTCTGGAAACACCATATATTTT. Complete variable domain (other parts from reference TRBV7-6 and TRBJ1-3): GAGVSQSPRYKVTKRGQDVALRCDPISGHVSLYWYRQALGQGPEFLTYFNYEAQQDKSGLPNDRFSAERPEGSISTLTIQRTEQRDSAMYRCASSLEQGFSGNTIYFGEGSWLTVV.